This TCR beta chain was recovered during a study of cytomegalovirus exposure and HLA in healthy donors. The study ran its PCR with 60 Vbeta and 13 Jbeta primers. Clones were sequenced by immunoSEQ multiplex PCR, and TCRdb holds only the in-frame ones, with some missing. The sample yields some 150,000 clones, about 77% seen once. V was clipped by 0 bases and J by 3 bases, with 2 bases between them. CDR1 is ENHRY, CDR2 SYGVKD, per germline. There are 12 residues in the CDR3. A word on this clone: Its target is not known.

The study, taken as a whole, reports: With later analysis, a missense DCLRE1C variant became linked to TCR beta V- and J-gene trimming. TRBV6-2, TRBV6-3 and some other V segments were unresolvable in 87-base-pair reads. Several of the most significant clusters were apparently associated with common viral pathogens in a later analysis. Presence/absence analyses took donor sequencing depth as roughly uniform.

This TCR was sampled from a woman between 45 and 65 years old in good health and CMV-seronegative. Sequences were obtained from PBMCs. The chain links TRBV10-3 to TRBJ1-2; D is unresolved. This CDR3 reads CAISESDYGYTF. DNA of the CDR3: TGTGCCATCAGTGAGTCCGACTATGGCTACACCTTC.